Following are 18 T cell receptor beta chains from one sample sequenced in a study of blood T cell repertoires in COVID-19. Sequencing was performed with immunoSEQ multiplex PCR; in TCRdb, only in-frame clones are kept and a portion is missing. This sample has 25,000 to 35,000 clones, with 84% found just once. Specimen: peripheral blood. These receptor sequences come from a man between 65 and 80 years old with active COVID-19.

The chain recombines TRBV6-5 with TRBJ2-7, with 8 bases aligning to TRBD1. CDR3 length: 15 amino acids. Unmatched junction bases numbered 12, after V lost 6 bases and J lost 5 bases. CDR1 is MNHEY, CDR2 SVGAGI, per germline. CDR3 amino acids: CASSLRRTGNNEQYF. The DNA for the CDR3 is TGTGCCAGCAGCCTCAGACGGACAGGGAACAACGAGCAGTACTTC.

V usage is TRBV7-9 and J usage is TRBJ2-7; a weak D match, TRBD1 (6 bases). This CDR3 is built from 15 residues. In germline, CDR1 is SEHNR, CDR2 FQNEAQ (reference sequence). V was clipped by 5 bases and J by 4 bases, with 18 bases between them. The CDR3 coding sequence is TGTGCCAGCAGCCCCGGGGACACAGGATATTACGAGCAGTACTTC. It yields the protein CASSPGDTGYYEQYF.

V is TRBV7-8 and J is TRBJ2-7; 10 nucleotides match TRBD1. Trimming took 7 bases from V and 6 from J; bases not matched to a gene: 27. The CDR3 has 20 amino acids. Germline loops: CDR1 SGHVS, CDR2 FQNEAQ. CDR3 bases: TGTGCCAGCACCCACCCGACGCCGGGACAGGGGACCGCTCTGGGGGGCGAGCAGTACTTC. Translated: CASTHPTPGQGTALGGEQYF.

The J gene is TRBJ1-1, the V gene TRBV5-1; 7 bases agree with TRBD1. The junction had 5 bases not matched to a gene; V was cut back by 4 bases and J by 2 bases. From germline, CDR1 is SGHRS and CDR2 YFSETQ. This CDR3 is 14 amino acids long. Written as DNA, the CDR3 is TGCGCCAGCAGCCAACAGGGGACAAACACTGAAGCTTTCTTT. Translation gives CASSQQGTNTEAFF. The full variable domain, completed using reference TRBV5-1 and TRBJ1-1, is KAGVTQTPRYLIKTRGQQVTLSCSPISGHRSVSWYQQTPGQGLQFLFEYFSETQRNKGNFPGRFSGRQFSNSRSEMNVSTLELGDSALYLCASSQQGTNTEAFFGQGTRLTVV.

The genes are TRBV5-6 and TRBJ1-5; D may be TRBD1 (6 bases). This CDR3 is 15 amino acids long. The germline gives CDR1 SGHDT, CDR2 YYEEEE. The V gene lost 4 bases and the J gene lost 2 bases, with 13 bases spanning the gap. This chain's CDR3 is CASSTTGLGNQPQHF. The CDR3 nucleotides are TGTGCCAGCAGCACCACAGGGCTTGGCAATCAGCCCCAGCATTTT.

The chain combines TRBV29-1 with TRBJ1-3; TRBD1 matches 7 bases. The trim removed 7 bases at V and 0 bases at J, leaving 6 bases unmatched. The length of the CDR3 is 14 residues. Germline V gene data show CDR1 as SQVTM and CDR2 as ANQGSEA. The CDR3 reads CSAQGGISGNTIYF. The DNA for the CDR3 is TGCAGCGCTCAGGGGGGAATCTCTGGAAACACCATATATTTT.

The V and J genes are TRBV6-5 and TRBJ1-1; possible D gene TRBD1, 6 bases. The CDR3 totals 14 residues. The germline CDR1 and CDR2 sequences are MNHEY and SVGAGI. Deletions cut 5 bases from V and 3 bases from J, with 13 bases between. The CDR3: CASSRQERYTEAFF. Here the CDR3 DNA reads TGTGCCAGCAGTCGACAGGAAAGATACACTGAAGCTTTCTTT.

The rearrangement uses TRBV12-5 and TRBJ1-1, with 7 bases fitting TRBD1. Germline trimming cut 4 bases from V and 1 base from J; bases unmatched to any gene: 6. Germline V lookup: CDR1 LGHNT, CDR2 FRNRAP. The CDR3 runs to 15 residues. The CDR3 DNA is TGTGCTAGTGGTTCCCCGACAGGGCAGAACACTGAAGCTTTCTTT. Translating it yields CASGSPTGQNTEAFF.

V gene TRBV5-4 combines with J gene TRBJ2-6; D remains unclear. V dropped 0 bases and J dropped 1 base, with 11 bases sitting between them. The germline V gene has CDR1 SGHNT and CDR2 YYREEE (reference sequence). The CDR3 has 17 amino acids. The CDR3 DNA sequence: TGTGCCAGCAGCTTGGAGCTTCAGGCTTCTGGGGCCAACGTCCTGACTTTC. Protein sequence: CASSLELQASGANVLTF.

The rearrangement joins TRBV7-3 to TRBJ2-6, with a tentative D call TRBD1 (5 bases). The CDR3 totals 14 residues. Trimming took off 4 bases at V and 6 bases at J, with 10 bases between the two ends. Germline CDR1 reads SGHTA; CDR2 reads FQGTGA. CDR3 in amino acids: CASSSGPAANVLTF. Written as DNA, the CDR3 is TGTGCCAGCAGCTCAGGGCCCGCGGCCAACGTCCTGACTTTC.

CDR3 protein: CASSLEGTSGVKTQYF. CDR3 DNA: TGTGCCAGCAGCTTAGAAGGGACTAGCGGGGTGAAGACCCAGTACTTC. The chain has TRBV7-2 and TRBJ2-5; TRBD2 agrees at 13 bases. Germline CDR1 reads SGHTA; CDR2 reads FQGNSA. Trimming cost V 1 base and J 6 bases; bases outside gene matches: 5. The CDR3 is 16 amino acids.

CDR3 in DNA: TGTGCCAGCAGCGTAGAGGCCAGGTTGAACACTGAAGCTTTCTTT. Protein: CASSVEARLNTEAFF. This chain joins TRBV9 and TRBJ1-1; D unclear. This CDR3 is built from 15 residues. CDR1 is SGDLS, CDR2 YYNGEE, per germline. Deletions cut 0 bases from V and 0 bases from J, with 9 bases between.

V gene TRBV6-2 or TRBV6-3 combines with J gene TRBJ1-5; tentative D call: TRBD1 (6 bases). Germline CDR1 reads MNHEY; CDR2 reads SVGEGT. V was cut by 4 bases and J by 6 bases, with 10 bases left in between. This CDR3 contains 13 residues. In DNA, the CDR3 is TGTGCCAGCAGTTGGGGGCGAGGTCAGCCCCAGCATTTT. Its translation: CASSWGRGQPQHF.

The V call is TRBV4-2, the J call TRBJ2-5; 11 positions match TRBD2. The germline V gene encodes CDR1 LGHNA and CDR2 YNFKEQ. Trimming took 1 base from V and 5 from J; bases not matched to a gene: 3. This CDR3 region has 15 residues. The CDR3 bases are TGTGCCAGCAGCCAAGGCCCTAGCGGGGGGGAGACCCAGTACTTC. Protein sequence: CASSQGPSGGETQYF.

The chain employs TRBV6-2 or TRBV6-3 and TRBJ1-1, with 9 bases fitting TRBD1. V shed 2 bases, J shed 11 bases, and the junction held 9 bases outside the gene matches. CDR3 length equals 14 residues. The V gene's germline CDR1 is MNHEY and CDR2 SVGEGT. CDR3 sequence reads: CASSYEIDRGAAFF. DNA of the CDR3: TGTGCCAGCAGTTACGAAATAGACAGGGGGGCTGCTTTCTTT.

This clone was seen once. The gene calls are TRBV7-9 and TRBJ2-7; D call uncertain. Between the trimmed V and J ends, which lost 3 bases and 2 bases, there was a span of 14 bases. CDR1 is SEHNR and CDR2 is FQNEAQ in the germline V gene (reference sequence). This CDR3 has 15 residues. CDR3 in DNA: TGTGCCAGCAGCTTGAGAACCGTTTCGGCCTACGAGCAGTACTTC. Its translation is CASSLRTVSAYEQYF.

The gene calls are TRBV27 and TRBJ1-2, with D perhaps matching TRBD1 (5 bases). The germline V gene encodes CDR1 MNHEY and CDR2 SMNVEV (reference sequence). CDR3 size: 14 residues. V lost 3 bases, J lost 6 bases, and 14 bases lay in between. The CDR3 DNA follows: TGTGCCAGCAGTTTTTCAGGGATTCCTAATGGCTACACCTTC. The encoded protein is CASSFSGIPNGYTF.

The chain employs TRBV9 and TRBJ1-3; D is perhaps TRBD1 (6 bases). This CDR3 is built from 14 residues. From germline, CDR1 is SGDLS and CDR2 YYNGEE. V gave up 8 bases and J gave up 0 bases, with 12 bases separating them. The CDR3 DNA follows: TGTGCCAGTATACAGGGCCTCTCTGGAAACACCATATATTTT. The encoded protein is CASIQGLSGNTIYF.